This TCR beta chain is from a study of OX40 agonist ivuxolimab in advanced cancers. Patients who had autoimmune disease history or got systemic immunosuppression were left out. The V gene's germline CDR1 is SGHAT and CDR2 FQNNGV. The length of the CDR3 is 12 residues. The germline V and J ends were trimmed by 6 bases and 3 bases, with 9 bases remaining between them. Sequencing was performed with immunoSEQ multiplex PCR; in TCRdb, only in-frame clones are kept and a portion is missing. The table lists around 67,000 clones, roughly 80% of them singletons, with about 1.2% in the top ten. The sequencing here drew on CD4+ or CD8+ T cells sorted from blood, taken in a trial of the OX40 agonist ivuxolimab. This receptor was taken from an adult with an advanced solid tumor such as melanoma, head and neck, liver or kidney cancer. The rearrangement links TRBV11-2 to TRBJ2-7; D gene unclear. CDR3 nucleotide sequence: TGTGCCAGCAGTCTTTCCCTCTACGAGCAGTACTTC. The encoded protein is CASSLSLYEQYF.